This T cell receptor beta chain was identified in a study of T cell repertoires in cytomegalovirus infection. About this clonotype: Its matching antigen is unknown.

Overall study results and limits: Within the response measured ex vivo, HLA-C-restricted CMV-specific TCR beta clonotypes were dominant.

The length of the CDR3 is 14 residues. Deletions cut 7 bases from V and 5 bases from J, with 17 bases between. TCRdb recomputed calls from the reads with MiXCR, one row per CDR3 protein. Of roughly 720,000 distinct CDR3 sequences listed, 35% to 45% are singletons. The sample comprised PBMCs. The origin of this receptor is a human donor in good health (CMV status not recorded). Some clones in this sample may be carry-over from other donors' samples. The chain joins TRBV12-3 or TRBV12-4 to TRBJ1-2; D is unresolved. The chain's CDR3 is CASTRGGRAYGYTF. The CDR3 coding sequence is TGTGCCAGCACCCGCGGTGGGAGGGCGTATGGCTACACCTTC.